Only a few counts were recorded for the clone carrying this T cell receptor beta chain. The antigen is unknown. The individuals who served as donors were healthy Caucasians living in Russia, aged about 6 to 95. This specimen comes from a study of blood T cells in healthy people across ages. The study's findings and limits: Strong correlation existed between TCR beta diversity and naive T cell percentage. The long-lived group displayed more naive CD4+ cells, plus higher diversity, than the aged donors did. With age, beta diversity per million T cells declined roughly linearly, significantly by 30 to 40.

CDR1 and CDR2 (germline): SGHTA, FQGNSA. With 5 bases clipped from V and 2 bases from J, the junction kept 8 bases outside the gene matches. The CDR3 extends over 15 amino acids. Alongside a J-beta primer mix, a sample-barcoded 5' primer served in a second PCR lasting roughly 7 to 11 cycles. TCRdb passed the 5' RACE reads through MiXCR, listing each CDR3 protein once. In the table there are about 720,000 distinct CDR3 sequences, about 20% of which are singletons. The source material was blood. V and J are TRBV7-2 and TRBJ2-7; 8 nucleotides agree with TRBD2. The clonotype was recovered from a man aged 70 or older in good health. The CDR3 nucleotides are TGTGCCAGCAGCCCAGATGCGGGAGGCCCCTACGAGCAGTACGTC. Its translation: CASSPDAGGPYEQYV.